This TCR beta chain was sequenced in a study of blood T cell repertoires in COVID-19. Across about 22 US areas, participants ranged in age from roughly 18 to 95 years. Germline V CDR1 and CDR2: KGHSH, LQKENI. Trimming cost V 4 bases and J 2 bases, with 12 bases left between them. The CDR3 consists of 14 residues. Assay: immunoSEQ multiplex PCR; the TCRdb copy retains only in-frame clones and omits some. The table includes about 150,000 clones, just under 85% detected once. Source material: PBMCs or T cells enriched from blood (not recorded which). The rearrangement joins TRBV18 to TRBJ2-7; D uncertain. The sequence came from a woman between 40 and 50 years old who had recovered from COVID-19. CDR3 DNA: TGTGCCAGCTCACTAGAATACAGTGCCTACGAGCAGTACTTC. Its translation: CASSLEYSAYEQYF.